Shown below are 7 T cell receptor beta chains from a single sample sequenced in a study of blood T cell repertoires in COVID-19. The data were produced by immunoSEQ multiplex PCR, yet TCRdb's version contains in-frame clones alone and is incomplete. The sample lists some 100,000 clones; around 89% were seen once. The sample was peripheral blood. These receptors all come from a human donor with acute or convalescent COVID-19. The donor label of this sample is uncertain.

V gene TRBV7-3 combines with J gene TRBJ2-2; TRBD1 agrees at 9 bases. The CDR3 has 15 amino acids. Germline V gene lookup returns CDR1 SGHTA and CDR2 FQGTGA. V gave up 4 bases and J gave up 6 bases; unmatched junction bases: 6. CDR3 residues: CASSSQTGGPGELFF. The CDR3, as DNA: TGTGCCAGCAGCTCACAGACAGGGGGGCCCGGGGAGCTGTTTTTT.

This rearrangement joins TRBV27 to TRBJ1-6; D remains ambiguous. CDR1 is MNHEY, CDR2 SMNVEV, per germline (reference sequence). Trimming pared 7 bases from V and 4 bases from J, leaving 17 bases between. CDR3 length: 16 amino acids. CDR3 sequence reads: CASTTAGMGYNSPLHF. The CDR3, as DNA: TGTGCCAGCACCACGGCGGGTATGGGGTATAATTCACCCCTCCACTTT.

The CDR3 loop reads CASSQPVVSETQYF. The CDR3 DNA reads TGTGCCAGCAGCCAACCAGTGGTTTCGGAGACCCAGTACTTC. The gene calls are TRBV3-1 (or the pseudogene TRBV3-2) and TRBJ2-5; no definite D call. V lost 2 bases to trimming and J lost 5 bases, with 12 bases between them. The length of the CDR3 is 14 residues. CDR1 is LGHDT and CDR2 is YNNKEL in the germline V gene (reference sequence).

The chain uses TRBV5-8 and TRBJ1-2, with 7 nucleotides matching TRBD1. V was clipped by 4 bases and J by 5 bases; unmatched bases: 5. The CDR3 runs to 13 residues. Germline loops: CDR1 SGHTS, CDR2 YDEGEE. This CDR3 reads CASSLTGLYGYTF. For the CDR3, the DNA is TGTGCCAGCAGCCTGACAGGGCTATATGGCTACACCTTC.

J is TRBJ2-2 and V is TRBV3-1 (or the pseudogene TRBV3-2), with a tentative D call TRBD1 (5 bases). Between the trimmed V and J ends, which lost 2 bases and 5 bases, there was a span of 12 bases. There are 15 residues in the CDR3. The germline CDR1 and CDR2 sequences are LGHDT and YNNKEL (reference sequence). CDR3 DNA sequence: TGTGCCAGCAGCCAATATGACAGAACTACCGGGGAGCTGTTTTTT. Translating gives CASSQYDRTTGELFF.

The chain uses TRBV3-1 (or the pseudogene TRBV3-2) and TRBJ1-2; TRBD1 matches at 7 bases. J was trimmed by 7 bases and V by 5 bases; bases with no gene match: 13. The germline gives CDR1 LGHDT, CDR2 YNNKEL (reference sequence). The CDR3 totals 15 residues. The CDR3 spells CASSASHPGGRGYTF. In DNA, the CDR3 is TGTGCCAGCAGCGCAAGCCATCCAGGGGGACGTGGCTACACCTTC.

The count of this clone is one. The DNA for the CDR3 is TGCGCCAGCAGTCCGGGACAGGGTAATGAAAAACTGTTTTTT. Translated, it gives CASSPGQGNEKLFF. This chain links TRBV5-1 with TRBJ1-4; 9 bases match TRBD1. The V and J ends lost 5 bases and 4 bases, in that order; junction bases with no gene match: 3. Germline V gene lookup returns CDR1 SGHRS and CDR2 YFSETQ. The CDR3 loop spans 14 amino acids.